This TCR beta chain comes out of a study of identical twins' blood T cells. Study-level points and caveats: Each donor's most abundant TCRbeta clonotypes shared more CDR3 sequences with her twin than unrelated donors.

MiXCR, applied by TCRdb to the 5' RACE reads, yields one record per CDR3 protein. The sample contains hundreds of thousands of distinct CDR3 sequences, roughly 30% of which appear only once. Worth noting for this clonotype: Antigen unknown. The junction differs from germline at one of its ends, possibly a read error.

Germline V gene lookup returns CDR1 MDHEN and CDR2 SYDVKM. The CDR3 contains 15 residues. The chain carries TRBV28 and TRBJ2-1, with D perhaps TRBD2 (6 bases). The sequenced material came from PBMCs. This TCR was recovered from a woman aged 18 to 49 in good health. The CDR3 sequence is CACSLRRGLYNEQFF. CDR3 DNA sequence: TGTGCCTGCAGTTTACGGCGGGGACTCTACAATGAGCAGTTCTTC. Full variable domain (outside the CDR3, taken from reference TRBV28 and TRBJ2-1): DVKVTQSSRYLVKRTGEKVFLECVQDMDHENMFWYRQDPGLGLRLIYFSYDVKMKEKGDIPEGYSVSREKKERFSLILESASTNQTSMYLCACSLRRGLYNEQFFGPGTRLTVL.